The entry below describes one T cell receptor (beta chain). This record belongs to a study of human T cells and chemical hapten exposure. Study-level background: Upper inner arm skin measuring around 2 cm by around 2 cm received 2% DPC for sensitization.

Trimming cost V 0 bases and J 3 bases, with 11 bases left between them. In germline, CDR1 is SGDLS, CDR2 YYNGEE. CDR3 length: 15 amino acids. A single record per CDR3 protein comes from TCRdb applying MiXCR to the RACE reads. The profile shows 100,000 to 120,000 distinct CDR3 sequences, nearly 35% of them singletons. Time point specified: patch test 3, about 24 weeks after DPC sensitization. Treatment meaning: therapeutic diphenylcyclopropenone sensitization with weekly scalp DPC. Sequenced here: whole blood, sampled in connection with sensitization to the hapten diphenylcyclopropenone (DPC). The receptor's source is a man aged 35-49 years with alopecia areata. Some clones in this sample may be carry-over from other donors' samples. This chain links TRBV9 with TRBJ2-3; weak D call: TRBD2 (6 bases). CDR3 sequence: CASSVGAGGTDTQYF. In nucleotides, the CDR3 is TGTGCCAGCAGCGTAGGCGCAGGAGGGACAGATACGCAGTATTTT.